The rows below give T cell receptor beta chains drawn from one sample of a study of cytomegalovirus exposure and HLA in healthy donors. Using immunoSEQ multiplex PCR, the repertoire was profiled, and TCRdb retains in-frame clones only, with some absent. This sample has about 180,000 clones, with about four fifths found just once. Sequencing was done on a sample of PBMCs. All receptors derive from a woman aged 45-65 years in good health and CMV-seropositive. Both conserved end residues are part of each CDR3. A D gene is named only where the DNA matches it firmly. Size is stated for part of the rows, as once, few or many counts, or as a class when the clone is expanded.

d_call clone_size j_call v_call cdr3_nt cdr3_aa
TRBD1 NA TRBJ1-2 TRBV9 TGTGCCAGCAGCCGGGACAGGGGAATCGACGGCTACACCTTC CASSRDRGIDGYTF
TRBD1 NA TRBJ1-1 TRBV6-1 TGTGCCAGCACCGATGGACAGGGGTGGCCTGAAGCTTTCTTT CASTDGQGWPEAFF
TRBD1 NA TRBJ1-6 TRBV28 TGTGCCAGCAGCATCGGACAGGTTAATTCACCCCTCCACTTT CASSIGQVNSPLHF
TRBD1 NA TRBJ1-2 TRBV29-1 TGCAGCGCGGCTGCCGGACAGGGACGGAACTATGGCTACACCTTC CSAAAGQGRNYGYTF
NA NA TRBJ1-3 TRBV5-5 TGTGCCAGCAGCTTGGACTATAGGCCTGGAAACACCATATATTTT CASSLDYRPGNTIYF
TRBD2 NA TRBJ2-3 TRBV7-9 TGTTCCAGCAGCTTAGCATTCATGTCTAGCGGGGGTTTAGATACGCAGTATTTT CSSSLAFMSSGGLDTQYF
TRBD1 NA TRBJ1-1 TRBV4-2 TGTGCCAGCAGCCGGACGGGACAGGGAAACACTGAAGCTTTCTTT CASSRTGQGNTEAFF
NA NA TRBJ2-7 TRBV28 TGTGCCAGCAGCCCCCAGAAAGTCGGCAGGGGTTCCTACGAGCAGTACTTC CASSPQKVGRGSYEQYF
NA NA TRBJ2-5 TRBV6-5 TGTGCCAGCAGGTACCAGGAGGTAGGGCTGAAGCGGACCCAGTACTTC CASRYQEVGLKRTQYF
NA NA TRBJ1-2 TRBV9 TGTGCCAGCAGCCCCGAGGGCGCGTCAGGCTACACCTTC CASSPEGASGYTF
TRBD1 NA TRBJ1-4 TRBV29-1 TGCAGCGTTGAAGAACGGACAGGGAGCGCACTACTGTTTTTT CSVEERTGSALLFF
TRBD2 NA TRBJ2-7 TRBV18 TGTGCCAGCTCACCACAGGGACTAGCGGGTGCCTACGAGCAGTACTTC CASSPQGLAGAYEQYF
NA few TRBJ2-7 TRBV6-4 TGTGCCAGCAGCGCTGAGTTCGAGCAGTACTTC CASSAEFEQYF
TRBD2 NA TRBJ2-3 TRBV9 TGTGCCAGCAGCGTTGCTAGCGGGGGGGCAGATACGCAGTATTTT CASSVASGGADTQYF
TRBD1 NA TRBJ1-1 TRBV18 TGTGCCAGCTCACCACCGGGGACAGGCACCACTGAAGCTTTCTTT CASSPPGTGTTEAFF
TRBD1 NA TRBJ2-7 TRBV28 TGTGCCAGCAGTCCCACCGGGACAGGGGGTTACGAGCAGTACTTC CASSPTGTGGYEQYF
NA NA TRBJ2-5 TRBV15 TGTGCCACCAGCTCCAAGGGCGTTATCAGGGAAGAGACCCAGTACTTC CATSSKGVIREETQYF
TRBD1 NA TRBJ1-1 TRBV7-3 TGTGCCAGCGAGGGGGCGGGCACTGAAGCTTTCTTT CASEGAGTEAFF
NA once TRBJ1-4 TRBV29-1 TGCAGCGTTTTCGGGGGAGGTGAAAAACTGTTTTTT CSVFGGGEKLFF
NA few TRBJ2-5 TRBV2 TGTGCCAGCATGGGCTACCAAGAGACCCAGTACTTC CASMGYQETQYF
TRBD1 NA TRBJ1-5 TRBV18 TGTGCCAGCTCACCACTAACAGGGGCCAGTTATAGCAATCAGCCCCAGCATTTT CASSPLTGASYSNQPQHF
TRBD2 NA TRBJ2-1 TRBV2 TGTGCCAGCGGGCGGGGGTCTGGGGCTGGCAATGAGCAGTTCTTC CASGRGSGAGNEQFF
NA NA TRBJ2-2 TRBV23-1 TGCGCCAGCAGTCAACAACTCCCCCGGGACAAATACACCGGGGAGCTGTTTTTT CASSQQLPRDKYTGELFF
NA NA TRBJ2-7 TRBV18 TGTGCCAGCGGGGACATCTACGAGCAGTACTTC CASGDIYEQYF
NA NA TRBJ1-3 TRBV14 TGTGCCAGCAGCCAAATACAGATTACCTCTGGAAACACCATATATTTT CASSQIQITSGNTIYF
TRBD1 NA TRBJ1-4 TRBV6-1 TGTGCCAGCAGACAGGGGAGTGAAAAACTGTTTTTT CASRQGSEKLFF
NA NA TRBJ1-6 TRBV6-5 TGTGCCAGCAGTCACAGAAATCTCCCAACCGCCCCCCTCCACTTT CASSHRNLPTAPLHF
TRBD1 NA TRBJ1-5 TRBV28 TGTGCCAGCAGTCAACGCCGGGACAGGGGGCGCTTAGGCAATCAGCCCCAGCATTTT CASSQRRDRGRLGNQPQHF